This section outlines one TCR beta chain sequence together with its context. The antigen is unknown. These data originate in a study of cytomegalovirus exposure and HLA in healthy donors. The CDR3 is 14 residues long. J gave up 2 bases and V 0 bases, and 2 bases lay outside the gene matches. Per germline, CDR1 SGDLS and CDR2 YYNGEE. Each donor's status was that of a healthy bone marrow donor. PCR amplification relied on 60 Vbeta primers (plus 13 Jbeta primers). The data were produced by immunoSEQ multiplex PCR, yet TCRdb's version contains in-frame clones alone and is incomplete. The table lists 150,000 or so clones, 80% of them singletons. Study outcomes and limitations: Rarity characterized most TCR sequences, yet some public TCRs appeared in many donors. The study labeled under 200 TCR beta chains cytomegalovirus-associated. Some V segments, TRBV6-2 and TRBV6-3 among them, were indistinguishable and were therefore excluded.

Input material: PBMCs. V and J are TRBV9 and TRBJ2-7; the match to TRBD2 covers 7 bases. The clonotype comes from a man aged 45-60 years in good health and CMV-seronegative. The CDR3 loop reads CASSVGDYAYEQYF. CDR3 nucleotide sequence: TGTGCCAGCAGCGTAGGGGACTACGCCTACGAGCAGTACTTC.